These T cell receptor beta chains were read from a single sample in a study of T cell changes during pregnancy in multiple sclerosis. Profiled with immunoSEQ multiplex PCR; TCRdb holds only in-frame clones, not every one. In the table there are roughly 41,000 clones, 89% of which are singletons. Sequencing was performed on CD4+ T cells from peripheral blood mononuclear cells, taken in the first trimester of pregnancy. These receptors were collected from a female donor with multiple sclerosis, enrolled in a pregnancy study. Each CDR3 is given with its conserved first and last residue. Fields, in order: V gene, J gene, D gene, clone size, CDR3 protein, CDR3 DNA. D genes are given only for firm matches. Clone size appears in some rows only: once, few, many, or a class for an expanded clone.

v_call: TRBV7-2; j_call: TRBJ2-7; d_call: TRBD2; clone_size: -; cdr3_aa: CASSSRSGSPPYEQYF; cdr3_nt: TGTGCCAGCAGCTCTCGAAGCGGGAGCCCTCCCTACGAGCAGTACTTC
v_call: TRBV6-6; j_call: TRBJ2-3; d_call: -; clone_size: -; cdr3_aa: CASRDLLLAVDTQYF; cdr3_nt: TGTGCCAGCAGGGACCTTCTCCTAGCTGTGGATACGCAGTATTTT
v_call: TRBV19; j_call: TRBJ1-5; d_call: TRBD1; clone_size: -; cdr3_aa: CASNPGQGFNQPQHF; cdr3_nt: TGTGCCAGTAATCCGGGACAGGGTTTCAATCAGCCCCAGCATTTT
v_call: TRBV7-9; j_call: TRBJ2-7; d_call: TRBD1; clone_size: -; cdr3_aa: CASSLAPATLTGKYEQYF; cdr3_nt: TGTGCCAGCAGCTTAGCTCCCGCGACGTTGACAGGGAAATACGAGCAGTACTTC
v_call: TRBV29-1; j_call: TRBJ2-1; d_call: -; clone_size: -; cdr3_aa: CSVEQGFGNEQFF; cdr3_nt: TGCAGCGTTGAACAGGGTTTCGGAAATGAGCAGTTCTTC
v_call: TRBV10-2; j_call: TRBJ2-4; d_call: TRBD2; clone_size: -; cdr3_aa: CASSGLAGGSGAKNIQYF; cdr3_nt: TGCGCCAGCAGTGGACTAGCGGGAGGGAGTGGGGCCAAAAACATTCAGTACTTC
v_call: TRBV9; j_call: TRBJ2-3; d_call: TRBD2; clone_size: once; cdr3_aa: CASSVGLAGSGDTQYF; cdr3_nt: TGTGCCAGCAGCGTAGGACTAGCGGGATCGGGTGATACGCAGTATTTT
v_call: TRBV4-3; j_call: TRBJ1-3; d_call: -; clone_size: once; cdr3_aa: CASSPTERENTIYF; cdr3_nt: TGCGCCAGCAGCCCAACCGAAAGAGAAAACACCATATATTTT
v_call: TRBV27; j_call: TRBJ1-2; d_call: -; clone_size: -; cdr3_aa: CASRNPGGVYGYTF; cdr3_nt: TGTGCCAGCAGAAACCCGGGGGGAGTGTATGGCTACACCTTC
v_call: TRBV19; j_call: TRBJ2-2; d_call: -; clone_size: -; cdr3_aa: CASSLYTGELFF; cdr3_nt: TGTGCCAGTAGCCTATACACCGGGGAGCTGTTTTTT
v_call: TRBV7-9; j_call: TRBJ2-1; d_call: -; clone_size: -; cdr3_aa: CASSLEGLYNEQFF; cdr3_nt: TGTGCCAGCAGCTTAGAGGGGCTGTACAATGAGCAGTTCTTC
v_call: TRBV28; j_call: TRBJ1-2; d_call: -; clone_size: -; cdr3_aa: CASSIEPQSVYGYTF; cdr3_nt: TGTGCCAGCAGTATAGAACCCCAATCCGTATATGGCTACACCTTC
v_call: TRBV2; j_call: TRBJ2-1; d_call: TRBD2; clone_size: -; cdr3_aa: CASSLAGSGVHNEQFF; cdr3_nt: TGTGCCAGCAGCCTGGCCGGTAGCGGGGTACACAATGAGCAGTTCTTC
v_call: TRBV1; j_call: TRBJ1-3; d_call: -; clone_size: few; cdr3_aa: CTSSQVYPEPFSGNTIYF; cdr3_nt: TGCACCAGCAGCCAAGTTTATCCCGAGCCCTTCTCTGGAAACACCATATATTTT
v_call: TRBV27; j_call: TRBJ2-7; d_call: TRBD2; clone_size: -; cdr3_aa: CASSPTRTSGGEQYF; cdr3_nt: TGTGCCAGCAGTCCTACACGGACTAGCGGTGGCGAGCAGTACTTC
v_call: TRBV7-2; j_call: TRBJ2-7; d_call: TRBD2; clone_size: -; cdr3_aa: CASSLGGRTRVVEQYF; cdr3_nt: TGTGCCAGCAGCTTAGGGGGGAGGACTAGGGTAGTCGAGCAGTACTTC
v_call: TRBV27; j_call: TRBJ2-1; d_call: TRBD2; clone_size: once; cdr3_aa: CASSSGAGTYNEQFF; cdr3_nt: TGTGCCAGCAGTAGCGGGGCGGGGACCTACAATGAGCAGTTCTTC
v_call: TRBV5-1; j_call: TRBJ2-2; d_call: TRBD2; clone_size: -; cdr3_aa: CASSLAGTSPPPGELFF; cdr3_nt: TGCGCCAGCAGCTTGGCAGGGACTAGTCCCCCCCCCGGGGAGCTGTTTTTT
v_call: TRBV15; j_call: TRBJ2-1; d_call: TRBD2; clone_size: once; cdr3_aa: CATSRATSGGVGEQFF; cdr3_nt: TGTGCCACCAGCAGAGCGACTAGCGGGGGGGTGGGGGAGCAGTTCTTC
v_call: TRBV4-2; j_call: TRBJ1-5; d_call: -; clone_size: -; cdr3_aa: CASSQDQGVSNQPQHF; cdr3_nt: TGTGCCAGCAGCCAAGATCAAGGGGTTAGCAATCAGCCCCAGCATTTT
v_call: TRBV19; j_call: TRBJ1-5; d_call: TRBD1; clone_size: once; cdr3_aa: CASSIKSGQGSNQPQHF; cdr3_nt: TGTGCCAGTAGTATAAAATCGGGACAGGGTAGCAATCAGCCCCAGCATTTT
v_call: TRBV6-1; j_call: TRBJ2-7; d_call: -; clone_size: -; cdr3_aa: CASSEVGTNIYEQYF; cdr3_nt: TGTGCCAGCAGTGAAGTGGGGACAAATATCTACGAGCAGTACTTC
v_call: TRBV27; j_call: TRBJ2-7; d_call: TRBD2; clone_size: -; cdr3_aa: CASILFGTSGAYEQYF; cdr3_nt: TGTGCCAGCATCCTTTTCGGGACTAGCGGGGCCTACGAGCAGTACTTC
v_call: TRBV4-3; j_call: TRBJ2-1; d_call: -; clone_size: -; cdr3_aa: CASSQALLGGEQFF; cdr3_nt: TGCGCCAGCAGCCAAGCTCTCCTAGGTGGTGAGCAGTTCTTC